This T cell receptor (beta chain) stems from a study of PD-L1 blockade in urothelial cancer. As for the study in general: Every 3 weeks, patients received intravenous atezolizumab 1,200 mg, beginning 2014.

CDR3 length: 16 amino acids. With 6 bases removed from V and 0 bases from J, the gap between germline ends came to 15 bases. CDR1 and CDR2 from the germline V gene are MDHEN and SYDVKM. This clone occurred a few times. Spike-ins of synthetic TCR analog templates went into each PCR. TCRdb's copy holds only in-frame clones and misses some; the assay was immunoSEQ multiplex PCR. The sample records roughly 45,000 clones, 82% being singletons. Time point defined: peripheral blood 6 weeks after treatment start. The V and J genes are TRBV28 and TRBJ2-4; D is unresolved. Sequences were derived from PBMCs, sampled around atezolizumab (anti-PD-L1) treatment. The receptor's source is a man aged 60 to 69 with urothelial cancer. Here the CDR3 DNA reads TGTGCCAGCAGCCCACCCTGGCTCTTAGCCAAAAACATTCAGTACTTC. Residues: CASSPPWLLAKNIQYF.